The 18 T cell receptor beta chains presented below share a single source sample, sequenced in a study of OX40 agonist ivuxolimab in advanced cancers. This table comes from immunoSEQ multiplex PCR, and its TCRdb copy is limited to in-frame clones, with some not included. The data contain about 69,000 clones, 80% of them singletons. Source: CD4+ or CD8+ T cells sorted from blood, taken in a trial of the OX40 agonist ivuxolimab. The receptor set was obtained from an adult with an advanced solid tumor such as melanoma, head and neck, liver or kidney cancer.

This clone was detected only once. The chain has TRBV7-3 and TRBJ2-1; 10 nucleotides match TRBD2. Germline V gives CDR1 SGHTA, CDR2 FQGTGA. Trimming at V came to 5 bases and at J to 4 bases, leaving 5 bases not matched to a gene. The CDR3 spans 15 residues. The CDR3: CASSQLAGMYNEQFF. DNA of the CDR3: TGTGCCAGCAGCCAACTAGCGGGGATGTACAATGAGCAGTTCTTC.

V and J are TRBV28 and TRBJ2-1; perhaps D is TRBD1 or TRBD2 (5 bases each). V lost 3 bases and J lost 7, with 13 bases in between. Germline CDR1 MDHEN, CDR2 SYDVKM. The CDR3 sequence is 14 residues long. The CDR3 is CASSFPGTLNEQFF. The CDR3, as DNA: TGTGCCAGCAGTTTCCCCGGGACCCTAAATGAGCAGTTCTTC. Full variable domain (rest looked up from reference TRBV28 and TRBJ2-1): DVKVTQSSRYLVKRTGEKVFLECVQDMDHENMFWYRQDPGLGLRLIYFSYDVKMKEKGDIPEGYSVSREKKERFSLILESASTNQTSMYLCASSFPGTLNEQFFGPGTRLTVL.

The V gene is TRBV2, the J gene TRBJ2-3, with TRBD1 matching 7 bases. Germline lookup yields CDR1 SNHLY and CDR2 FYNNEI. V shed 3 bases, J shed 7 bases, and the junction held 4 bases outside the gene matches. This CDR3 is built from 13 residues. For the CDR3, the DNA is TGTGCCAGCAGTGAGTCACAGGGGAATACGCAGTATTTT. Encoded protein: CASSESQGNTQYF.

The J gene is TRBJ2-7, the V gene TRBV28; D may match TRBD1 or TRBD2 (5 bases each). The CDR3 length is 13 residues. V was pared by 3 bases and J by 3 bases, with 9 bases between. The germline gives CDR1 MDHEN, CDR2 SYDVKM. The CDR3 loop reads CASSLGERYEQYF. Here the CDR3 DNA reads TGTGCCAGCAGTTTGGGGGAGCGCTACGAGCAGTACTTC. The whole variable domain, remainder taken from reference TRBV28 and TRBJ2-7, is DVKVTQSSRYLVKRTGEKVFLECVQDMDHENMFWYRQDPGLGLRLIYFSYDVKMKEKGDIPEGYSVSREKKERFSLILESASTNQTSMYLCASSLGERYEQYFGPGTRLTVT.

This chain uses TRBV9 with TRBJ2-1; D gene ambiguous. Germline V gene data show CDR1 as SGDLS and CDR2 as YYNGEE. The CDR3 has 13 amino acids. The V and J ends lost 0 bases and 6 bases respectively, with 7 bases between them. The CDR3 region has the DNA TGTGCCAGCAGCGTAGGACGGAGCAATGAGCAGTTCTTC. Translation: CASSVGRSNEQFF.

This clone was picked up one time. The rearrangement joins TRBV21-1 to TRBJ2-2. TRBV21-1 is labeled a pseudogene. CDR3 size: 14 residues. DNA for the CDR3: TGTGCCAGCAGCCAAAAGATTCAAGCCGGGGAGCTGTTTTTT. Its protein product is CASSQKIQAGELFF.

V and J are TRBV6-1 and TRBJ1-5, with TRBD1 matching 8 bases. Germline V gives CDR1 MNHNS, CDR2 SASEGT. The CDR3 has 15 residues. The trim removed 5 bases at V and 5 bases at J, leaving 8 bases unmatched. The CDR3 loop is CASSPRTGLDQPQHF. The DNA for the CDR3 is TGTGCCAGCAGTCCCCGGACAGGGTTAGATCAGCCCCAGCATTTT.

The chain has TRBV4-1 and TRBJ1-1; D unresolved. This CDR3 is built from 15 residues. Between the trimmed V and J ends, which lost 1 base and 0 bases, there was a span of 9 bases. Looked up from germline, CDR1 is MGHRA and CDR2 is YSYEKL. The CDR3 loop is CASSQGPTVNTEAFF. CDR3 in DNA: TGCGCCAGCAGCCAAGGTCCCACAGTGAACACTGAAGCTTTCTTT.

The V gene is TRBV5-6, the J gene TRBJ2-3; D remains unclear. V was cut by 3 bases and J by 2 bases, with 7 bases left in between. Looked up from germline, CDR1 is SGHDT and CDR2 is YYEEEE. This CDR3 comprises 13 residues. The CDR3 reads CASSSPPTDTQYF. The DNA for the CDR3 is TGTGCCAGCAGCTCCCCCCCCACAGATACGCAGTATTTT.

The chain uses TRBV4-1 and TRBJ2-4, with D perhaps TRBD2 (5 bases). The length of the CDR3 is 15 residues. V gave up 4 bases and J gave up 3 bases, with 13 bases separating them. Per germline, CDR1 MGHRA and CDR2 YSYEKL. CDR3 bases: TGCGCCAGCAGCCCCGATACGGGGAACAAAAACATTCAGTACTTC. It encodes CASSPDTGNKNIQYF.

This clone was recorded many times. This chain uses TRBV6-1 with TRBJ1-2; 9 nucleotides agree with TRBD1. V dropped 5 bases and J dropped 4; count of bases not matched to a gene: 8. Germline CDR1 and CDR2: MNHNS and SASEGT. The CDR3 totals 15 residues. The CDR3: CASSPGTGTSYGYTF. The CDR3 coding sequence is TGTGCCAGCAGTCCCGGGACAGGGACGTCCTATGGCTACACCTTC.

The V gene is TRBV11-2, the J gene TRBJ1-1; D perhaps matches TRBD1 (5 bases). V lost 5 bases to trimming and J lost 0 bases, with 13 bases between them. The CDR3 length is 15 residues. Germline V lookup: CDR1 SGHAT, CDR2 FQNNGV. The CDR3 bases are TGTGCCAGCAGCGTCGGGCAGGGCATGAACACTGAAGCTTTCTTT. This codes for CASSVGQGMNTEAFF.

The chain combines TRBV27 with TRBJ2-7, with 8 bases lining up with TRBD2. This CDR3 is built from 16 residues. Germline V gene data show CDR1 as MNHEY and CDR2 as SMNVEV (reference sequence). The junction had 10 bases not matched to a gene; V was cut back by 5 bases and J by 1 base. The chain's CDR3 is CASSPPRERGSYEQYF. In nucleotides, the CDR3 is TGTGCCAGCAGTCCCCCCAGGGAGCGGGGGTCCTACGAGCAGTACTTC.

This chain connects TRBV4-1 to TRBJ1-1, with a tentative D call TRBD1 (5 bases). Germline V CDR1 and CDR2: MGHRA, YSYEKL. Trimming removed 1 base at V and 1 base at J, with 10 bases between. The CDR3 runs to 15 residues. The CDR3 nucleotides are TGCGCCAGCAGCCAAGTTGGGACGGGGAACACTGAAGCTTTCTTT. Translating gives CASSQVGTGNTEAFF.

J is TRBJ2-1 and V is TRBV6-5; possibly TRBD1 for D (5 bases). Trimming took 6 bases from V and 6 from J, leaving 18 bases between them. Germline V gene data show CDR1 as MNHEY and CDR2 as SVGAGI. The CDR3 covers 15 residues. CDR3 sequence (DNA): TGTGCCAGCAGAGGGGATCGCGCCGGACCCAATGAGCAGTTCTTC. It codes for CASRGDRAGPNEQFF.

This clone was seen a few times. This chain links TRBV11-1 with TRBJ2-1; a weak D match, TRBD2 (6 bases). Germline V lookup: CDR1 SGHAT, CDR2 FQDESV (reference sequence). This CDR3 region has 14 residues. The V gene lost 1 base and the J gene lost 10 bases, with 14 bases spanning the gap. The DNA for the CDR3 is TGTGCCAGCAGCTTAGAATTGTGGCGGGACGAGCAGTTCTTC. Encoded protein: CASSLELWRDEQFF.

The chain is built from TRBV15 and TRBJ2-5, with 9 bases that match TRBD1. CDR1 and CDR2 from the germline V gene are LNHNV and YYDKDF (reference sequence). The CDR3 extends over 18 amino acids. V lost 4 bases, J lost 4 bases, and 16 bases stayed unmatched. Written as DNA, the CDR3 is TGTGCCACCAGCACCCTGAACGCCGGGACAGGGAAGGGAGAGACCCAGTACTTC. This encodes CATSTLNAGTGKGETQYF.

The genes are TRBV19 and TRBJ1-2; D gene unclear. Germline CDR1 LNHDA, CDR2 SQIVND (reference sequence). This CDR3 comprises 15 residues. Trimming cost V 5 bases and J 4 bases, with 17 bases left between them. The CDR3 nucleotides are TGTGCCAGTAGTGCGAGCCAAAGGGAGAGCTATGGCTACACCTTC. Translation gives CASSASQRESYGYTF.